The clone carrying this T cell receptor beta chain has a handful of counts. Its target is unknown. V was shortened by 4 bases and J by 1 base, with 11 bases between the two germline ends. Germline V gene data show CDR1 as SGHRS and CDR2 as YFSETQ. The CDR3 loop spans 15 amino acids. This entry belongs to a study of response to subunit inactivated influenza vaccine. Points from the study as a whole: After each seasonal influenza vaccination, few new T cells are recruited, the authors suggested.

MiXCR was run by TCRdb on the RT-PCR reads, yielding one entry per CDR3 protein. The sample holds 650,000 to 800,000 distinct CDR3 sequences, roughly 20% seen once. The specimen comprised PBMCs from blood, sampled more than 4 days after vaccination. The sequence derives from a man aged 50 to 59 who received an inactivated influenza vaccine. The V and J genes are TRBV5-1 and TRBJ2-2; no clear D. The CDR3 DNA is TGCGCCAGCAGCCCCCATACAAGGAACACCGGGGAGCTGTTTTTT. Amino acids: CASSPHTRNTGELFF.